The 20 T cell receptor beta chains listed next were all sequenced from one sample in a study of technical replicates of blood from a few donors. Only in-frame clones appear in the TCRdb table, and some are missing; sequencing was by immunoSEQ multiplex PCR. The data show about 83,000 clones, around 90% seen once. Specimen: T cells isolated from PBMCs. The source of these receptors is a human donor in good health.

This chain links TRBV19 with TRBJ1-5; 7 positions match TRBD1. This CDR3 spans 13 amino acids. V gave up 6 bases and J gave up 3 bases; unmatched junction bases: 2. CDR1 is LNHDA, CDR2 SQIVND, per germline (reference sequence). The CDR3 here is CASRDRLNQPQHF. CDR3 in DNA: TGTGCCAGTAGGGACAGGCTCAATCAGCCCCAGCATTTT.

The CDR3 DNA follows: TGTGCCAGCAGTCCGGGACTACCCTACAATGAGCAGTTCTTC. It encodes CASSPGLPYNEQFF. This chain joins TRBV28 and TRBJ2-1; 7 positions agree with TRBD2. J was trimmed by 2 bases and V by 5 bases; bases with no gene match: 3. There are 14 residues in the CDR3. The germline V gene encodes CDR1 MDHEN and CDR2 SYDVKM. Filled out from reference TRBV28 and TRBJ2-1, the complete variable domain reads DVKVTQSSRYLVKRTGEKVFLECVQDMDHENMFWYRQDPGLGLRLIYFSYDVKMKEKGDIPEGYSVSREKKERFSLILESASTNQTSMYLCASSPGLPYNEQFFGPGTRLTVL.

The V gene is TRBV5-1, the J gene TRBJ1-4; 9 bases line up with TRBD1. Looked up from germline, CDR1 is SGHRS and CDR2 is YFSETQ. The length of the CDR3 is 17 residues. V gave up 1 base and J gave up 1 base; unmatched junction bases: 5. The DNA of the CDR3 is TGCGCCAGCAGCTTGACAGGGGGCATTGGAACTAATGAAAAACTGTTTTTT. Its protein product is CASSLTGGIGTNEKLFF. Using reference TRBV5-1 and TRBJ1-4 for the parts outside the CDR3, the full variable domain is KAGVTQTPRYLIKTRGQQVTLSCSPISGHRSVSWYQQTPGQGLQFLFEYFSETQRNKGNFPGRFSGRQFSNSRSEMNVSTLELGDSALYLCASSLTGGIGTNEKLFFGSGTQLSVL.

As for this clone: The conserved phenylalanine or tryptophan normally closing the CDR3 is absent here, so this likely arose from a read error. The DNA is omitted, as the CDR3 cannot be located on it reliably, and the CDR3 follows TCRdb's listing. V is TRBV14 and J is TRBJ2-7; the D segment call TRBD2 is taken from the table without a DNA check. The CDR3 comprises 8 residues, both ends counted. Germline V lookup: CDR1 SGHDN, CDR2 FVKESK. The CDR3: CASSQEFS.

The table lists this clone with a count of one. The rearrangement links TRBV21-1 to TRBJ2-1; the table's D call, TRBD2, was not checked against the DNA. TRBV21-1 is a known pseudogene. The CDR3 totals 19 residues. CDR3 sequence (DNA): TGTGCCGGGAACAACGGACTAGCGGGGGCCCACCAGAATTACAATGAGCAGTTCTTC. The encoded protein is CAGNNGLAGAHQNYNEQFF.

The rearrangement joins TRBV13 to TRBJ2-7, with TRBD1 as a possible D gene (6 bases). CDR1 and CDR2 from the germline V gene are PRHDT and FYEKMQ (reference sequence). The CDR3 runs to 13 residues. V was trimmed by 6 bases and J by 3 bases, leaving 12 bases between them. DNA for the CDR3: TGTGCCAGCAGTTCACAGGGATTCTACGAGCAGTACTTC. Protein: CASSSQGFYEQYF.

J is TRBJ2-3 and V is TRBV10-2; a possible D gene is TRBD1 (5 bases). Deletions cut 6 bases from V and 7 bases from J, with 17 bases between. The CDR3 extends over 14 amino acids. Germline CDR1 WSHSY, CDR2 SAAADI. DNA for the CDR3: TGCGCCAGCAGACCCCGGACACTCATCAATACGCAGTATTTT. Amino acid sequence: CASRPRTLINTQYF.

V is TRBV19 and J is TRBJ2-3; 12 bases line up with TRBD2. The CDR3 length is 18 residues. V shed 6 bases and J 6 bases; nucleotides not matched to a gene: 16. CDR1 is LNHDA and CDR2 is SQIVND in the germline V gene (reference sequence). CDR3 loop: CASSPTALAGGHPDTQYF. CDR3 nucleotides: TGTGCCAGTAGCCCAACTGCGCTAGCGGGGGGGCATCCCGATACGCAGTATTTT. Together with reference TRBV19 and TRBJ2-3, the CDR3 gives the full variable domain: DGGITQSPKYLFRKEGQNVTLSCEQNLNHDAMYWYRQDPGQGLRLIYYSQIVNDFQKGDIAEGYSVSREKKESFPLTVTSAQKNPTAFYLCASSPTALAGGHPDTQYFGPGTRLTVL.

The chain joins TRBV5-6 to TRBJ2-3, with 10 positions matching TRBD2. Germline V gene sequence: CDR1 SGHDT, CDR2 YYEEEE. The J segment lost 3 bases and the V segment lost 2 bases, leaving 6 bases of the junction unmatched. CDR3 length equals 16 residues. CDR3 nucleotide sequence: TGTGCCAGCAGCTTAGCTACTAGCGGGGATACAGATACGCAGTATTTT. As protein: CASSLATSGDTDTQYF.

The chain couples TRBV27 to TRBJ1-2, with D perhaps TRBD1 (5 bases). The length of the CDR3 is 13 residues. V dropped 1 base and J dropped 7 bases, with 10 bases sitting between them. CDR1 and CDR2 (germline): MNHEY, SMNVEV (reference sequence). The CDR3 sequence is CASSLFRASGYTF. The DNA for the CDR3 is TGTGCCAGCAGTTTATTCAGGGCCTCTGGCTACACCTTC.

This rearrangement joins TRBV28 to TRBJ2-7; TRBD1 matches at 9 bases. The length of the CDR3 is 17 residues. Germline V gives CDR1 MDHEN, CDR2 SYDVKM. V lost 3 bases to trimming and J lost 3 bases; unmatched junction nucleotides: 12. CDR3 loop: CASSFVFGGQGHYEQYF. CDR3 DNA sequence: TGTGCCAGCAGTTTCGTGTTCGGGGGACAGGGCCACTACGAGCAGTACTTC.

The J gene is TRBJ1-1, the V gene TRBV9; D is unresolved. V shed 5 bases and J shed 1 base, with 9 bases lying between them. CDR3 length: 13 amino acids. Germline V CDR1 and CDR2: SGDLS, YYNGEE. CDR3 sequence reads: CASRRQENTEAFF. The CDR3 DNA reads as TGTGCCAGCAGGAGACAAGAGAACACTGAAGCTTTCTTT.

The V gene is TRBV11-2, the J gene TRBJ1-1; D gene uncertain. CDR3 length: 14 residues. The germline V and J ends were trimmed by 5 bases and 0 bases, with 10 bases remaining between them. CDR1 and CDR2 (germline): SGHAT, FQNNGV. The CDR3 DNA sequence: TGTGCCAGCAGCCCGAGGGCTATGAACACTGAAGCTTTCTTT. Translated: CASSPRAMNTEAFF.

There are a few counts of this clone. The chain uses TRBV4-1 and TRBJ1-1; TRBD1 aligns across 9 bases. The CDR3 totals 14 residues. Germline CDR1 reads MGHRA; CDR2 reads YSYEKL. The J segment lost 5 bases and the V segment lost 4 bases, leaving 5 bases of the junction unmatched. DNA for the CDR3: TGCGCCAGCAGCCGGGGACAGGGTCGGACTGAAGCTTTCTTT. Its translation is CASSRGQGRTEAFF.

This chain links TRBV5-5 with TRBJ2-7; TRBD1 matches at 12 bases. V lost 0 bases to trimming and J lost 0 bases; unmatched junction nucleotides: 7. This CDR3 has 18 residues. From germline, CDR1 is SGHKS and CDR2 YYEKEE (reference sequence). CDR3 coding DNA: TGTGCCAGCAGCTTGGGGGACAGGGGGCTCCTCTTCTCCTACGAGCAGTACTTC. Encoded protein: CASSLGDRGLLFSYEQYF.

This clone was observed a single time. The chain couples TRBV27 to TRBJ1-1; 7 bases map to TRBD1. CDR1 MNHEY and CDR2 SMNVEV come from the germline V gene (reference sequence). CDR3 length: 15 amino acids. V was pared by 6 bases and J by 1 base, with 8 bases of the junction left unmatched. The CDR3 DNA sequence: TGTGCCAGCAGACAAGCGACAGGGAGGAACACTGAAGCTTTCTTT. Its translation: CASRQATGRNTEAFF.

This chain links TRBV14 with TRBJ1-2; D remains unclear. From germline, CDR1 is SGHDN and CDR2 FVKESK. The CDR3 contains 13 residues. Trimming removed 0 bases from V and 4 bases from J, with 6 bases in between. CDR3 bases: TGTGCCAGCAGCCAAGAGATCGGCTATGGCTACACCTTC. Its protein product is CASSQEIGYGYTF.

The chain links TRBV2 to TRBJ2-3, with D possibly TRBD2 on 5 matching bases. Germline V gene data show CDR1 as SNHLY and CDR2 as FYNNEI. The CDR3 is 17 amino acids. Deletions cut 2 bases from V and 2 bases from J, with 17 bases between. This CDR3 is CASSEPSDYYDTDTQYF. In DNA, the CDR3 is TGTGCCAGCAGTGAACCCTCAGACTATTACGACACAGATACGCAGTATTTT.

The CDR3 DNA follows: TGTGCCAGTAGTCCTCGGCTAGCGGGAGGTGATACGCAGTATTTT. It encodes CASSPRLAGGDTQYF. The J gene is TRBJ2-3, the V gene TRBV19; 11 nucleotides line up with TRBD2. The germline V gene has CDR1 LNHDA and CDR2 SQIVND (reference sequence). The junction had 7 bases not matched to a gene; V was cut back by 5 bases and J by 6 bases. There are 15 residues in the CDR3. Drawing the rest from reference TRBV19 and TRBJ2-3, the complete variable domain is DGGITQSPKYLFRKEGQNVTLSCEQNLNHDAMYWYRQDPGQGLRLIYYSQIVNDFQKGDIAEGYSVSREKKESFPLTVTSAQKNPTAFYLCASSPRLAGGDTQYFGPGTRLTVL.

This clone was seen a single time. The chain carries TRBV7-9 and TRBJ2-7, with 7 nucleotides matching TRBD2. Germline CDR1 and CDR2: SEHNR and FQNEAQ (reference sequence). The trim removed 8 bases at V and 2 bases at J, leaving 6 bases unmatched. This CDR3 is built from 13 residues. Written as DNA, the CDR3 is TGTGCCAGCGTCGCGGCGGGGGCCTACGAGCAGTACTTC. It specifies CASVAAGAYEQYF.